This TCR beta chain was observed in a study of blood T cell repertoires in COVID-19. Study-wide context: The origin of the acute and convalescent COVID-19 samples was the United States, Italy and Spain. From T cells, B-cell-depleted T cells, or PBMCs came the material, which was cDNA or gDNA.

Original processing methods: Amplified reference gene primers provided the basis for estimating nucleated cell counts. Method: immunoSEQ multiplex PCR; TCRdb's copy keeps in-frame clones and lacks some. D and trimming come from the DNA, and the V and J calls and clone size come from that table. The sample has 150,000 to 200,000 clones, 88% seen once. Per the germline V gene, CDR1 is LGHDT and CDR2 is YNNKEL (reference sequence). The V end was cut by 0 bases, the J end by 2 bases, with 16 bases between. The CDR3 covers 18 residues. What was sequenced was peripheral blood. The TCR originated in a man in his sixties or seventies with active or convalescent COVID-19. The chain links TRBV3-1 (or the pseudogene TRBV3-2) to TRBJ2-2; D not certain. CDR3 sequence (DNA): TGTGCCAGCAGCCAAGATAACTCACCCTCTCTAAACACCGGGGAGCTGTTTTTT. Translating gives CASSQDNSPSLNTGELFF.